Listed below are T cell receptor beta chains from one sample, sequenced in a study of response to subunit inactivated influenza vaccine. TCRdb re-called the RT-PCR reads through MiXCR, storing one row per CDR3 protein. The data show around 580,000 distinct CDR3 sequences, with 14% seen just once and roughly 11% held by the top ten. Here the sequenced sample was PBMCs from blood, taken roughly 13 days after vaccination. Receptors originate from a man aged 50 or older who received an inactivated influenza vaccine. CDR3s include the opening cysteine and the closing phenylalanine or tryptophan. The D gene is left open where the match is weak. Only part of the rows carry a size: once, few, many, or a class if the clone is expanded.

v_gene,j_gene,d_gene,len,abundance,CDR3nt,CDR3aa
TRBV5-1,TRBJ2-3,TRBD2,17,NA,TGCGCCAGCAGCATCGACCTTAGCGGGATGTTCGCAGATACGCAGTATTTT,CASSIDLSGMFADTQYF
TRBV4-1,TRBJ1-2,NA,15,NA,TGCGCCAGCAGCCAGATAGTGGACAGCGACTATGGCTACACCTTC,CASSQIVDSDYGYTF
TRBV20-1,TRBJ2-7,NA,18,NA,TGCAGTGCTGTGCGGGACAGCTTCTTTGGACCCCTGGGGGGGGAGCAGTACTTC,CSAVRDSFFGPLGGEQYF
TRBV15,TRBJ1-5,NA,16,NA,TGTGCCACCAGCAGAGTGGGCAGCTATAGCAATCAGCCCCAGCATTTT,CATSRVGSYSNQPQHF
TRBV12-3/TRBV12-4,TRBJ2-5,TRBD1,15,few,TGTGCCAGCAGCGACCAGGACAGGGGGCTGGAGACCCAGTACTTC,CASSDQDRGLETQYF
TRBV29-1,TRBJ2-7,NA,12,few,TGCAGCTATGCCGGGCAGGGCTACGAGCAGTACTTC,CSYAGQGYEQYF
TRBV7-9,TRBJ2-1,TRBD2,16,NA,TGTGCCAGCAGACCTAAACCGGGACTAGCGGTAACAGTGCAGTTCTTC,CASRPKPGLAVTVQFF
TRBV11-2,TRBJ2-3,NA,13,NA,TGTGCCAGCAGCTACGACCGGACAGATACGCAGTATTTT,CASSYDRTDTQYF
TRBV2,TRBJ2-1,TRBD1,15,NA,TGTGCCAGCAGTGCCGGGGACAGCCTGTACAATGAGCAGTTCTTC,CASSAGDSLYNEQFF
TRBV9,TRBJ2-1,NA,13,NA,TGTGCCAGCAGCGTTGCTCTATACAATGAGCAGTTCTTC,CASSVALYNEQFF
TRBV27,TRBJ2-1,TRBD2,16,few,TGTGCCAGCAGTTCAGGGACTAGCGGGGTGTACAATGAGCAGTTCTTC,CASSSGTSGVYNEQFF
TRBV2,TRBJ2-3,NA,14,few,TGTGCCAGCTTTGGGGACCGTTACACAGATACGCAGTATTTT,CASFGDRYTDTQYF
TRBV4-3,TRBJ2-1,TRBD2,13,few,TGCGCCAGCAGCCAAGATCTGGGGACTAGCATCTTCTTC,CASSQDLGTSIFF
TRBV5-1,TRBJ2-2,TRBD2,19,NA,TGCGCCAGCAGCCCCTCTAGCGGGAGGCGCGCACCATTGGCCGGGGAGCTGTTTTTT,CASSPSSGRRAPLAGELFF
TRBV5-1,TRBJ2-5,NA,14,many,TGCGCCAGCAGCTTGAAGGGATCGCAAGAGACCCAGTACTTC,CASSLKGSQETQYF
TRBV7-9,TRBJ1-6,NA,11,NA,TGTGCCAGCAGCGGAGGGGGACCCCTCCACTTT,CASSGGGPLHF
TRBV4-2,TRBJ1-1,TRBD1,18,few,TGTGCCAGCAGCCAAGTTCAGTTTCGGACAGGGGCGAACACTGAAGCTTTCTTT,CASSQVQFRTGANTEAFF
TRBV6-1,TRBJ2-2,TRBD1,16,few,TGTGCCAGCAGTCCGAACACAGGGGGAACTACCGGGGAGCTGTTTTTT,CASSPNTGGTTGELFF
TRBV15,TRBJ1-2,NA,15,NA,TGTGCCACCAGCAGCGCCAGGGGTGCAAACTATGGCTACACCTTC,CATSSARGANYGYTF
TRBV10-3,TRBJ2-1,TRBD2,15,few,TGTGCCATCAAGGCTGGCCTAGCGGGAGTCAATGAGCAGTTCTTC,CAIKAGLAGVNEQFF
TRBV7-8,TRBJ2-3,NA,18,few,TGTGCCAGCAGCTTATTGTTTGAACTAGCAGAAAGCACAGATACGCAGTATTTT,CASSLLFELAESTDTQYF
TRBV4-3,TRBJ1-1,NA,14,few,TGCGCCAGCAGCCAAGATCAGTGGGTTACTGAAGCTTTCTTT,CASSQDQWVTEAFF
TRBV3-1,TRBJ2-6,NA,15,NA,TGTGCCAGCAGCCAAGATCTCTCTGGGGCCAACGTCCTGACTTTC,CASSQDLSGANVLTF
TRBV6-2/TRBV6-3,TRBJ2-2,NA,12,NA,TGTGCCAGCAGTTACTTTCCCGGGGAGCTGTTTTTT,CASSYFPGELFF
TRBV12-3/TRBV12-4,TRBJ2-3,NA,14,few,TGTGCCAGCAGGATTAGCGGACCCACAGATACGCAGTATTTT,CASRISGPTDTQYF
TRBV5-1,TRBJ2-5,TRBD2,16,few,TGCGCCAGCAGCTCTCCGCGGGGGGACCGGCAAGAGACCCAGTACTTC,CASSSPRGDRQETQYF